Listed below are T cell receptor beta chains from one sample, sequenced in a study of PD-1 blockade in classical Hodgkin lymphoma. Repertoires were generated with immunoSEQ multiplex PCR, while TCRdb's copy carries only in-frame clones and drops some. The data contain 30,000 to 35,000 clones, under 95% of them seen just once; the ten biggest clones take up around 2.5%. Sequenced sample: peripheral blood mononuclear cells (PBMCs). These receptors all come from a human donor with classical Hodgkin lymphoma. CDR3s include the opening cysteine and the closing phenylalanine or tryptophan. D genes are given only for firm matches.

CDR3: CASSPRQGADEQYF; D: TRBD1; V: TRBV18
CDR3: CASSLARGQYGYTF; D: NA; V: TRBV5-4
CDR3: CAWSPSGTGDQPQHF; D: TRBD1; V: TRBV30
CDR3: CASSQDDWQGNQPQHF; D: NA; V: TRBV4-1
CDR3: CASSLLSGARGSYNEQFF; D: NA; V: TRBV28
CDR3: CASQRTSGYNEQFF; D: TRBD2; V: TRBV5-1
CDR3: CASSHGQGLIGYTF; D: NA; V: TRBV18
CDR3: CASSLSSGPTDTQYF; D: TRBD2; V: TRBV5-1
CDR3: CATHYYEQYF; D: NA; V: TRBV5-6
CDR3: CAINEQGGRGEQFF; D: NA; V: TRBV10-3
CDR3: CASRLLDSSYEQYF; D: NA; V: TRBV6-5
CDR3: CASAGGLGNQPQHF; D: NA; V: TRBV7-2
CDR3: CAWSVALAGGGEQYF; D: TRBD2; V: TRBV30
CDR3: CATGGGGYGYTF; D: NA; V: TRBV6-6
CDR3: CSVEGLAGGPTDTQYF; D: TRBD2; V: TRBV29-1
CDR3: CASSEGSGGSQPQHF; D: NA; V: TRBV6-1
CDR3: CASRQTENTEAFF; D: NA; V: TRBV5-1
CDR3: CASSYFAGTGGDGGNSPLHF; D: TRBD1; V: TRBV19